This is a list of T cell receptor beta chains from one sample in a study of untreated major depressive disorder. Generated by immunoSEQ multiplex PCR, the TCRdb table keeps only in-frame clones and is missing some. The sample holds 10,000 to 15,000 clones; around 90% are singletons and the top ten take about 0.86%. The source material was CD4+ T cells from PBMCs. Receptors were obtained from a man aged 25-45 years with major depressive disorder. Both conserved end residues are part of each CDR3. The order of the fields is V gene, D gene, J gene, clone size, CDR3 DNA, CDR3 protein. D genes are given only for firm matches. Size is stated for part of the rows, as once, few or many counts, or as a class when the clone is expanded.

TRBV7-9	TRBD1	TRBJ2-6	-	TGTGCCAGCAGTCGGACAGGGGGCGTTCCTGGGGCCAACGTCCTGACTTTC	CASSRTGGVPGANVLTF
TRBV7-3	-	TRBJ2-1	-	TGTGCCAGCAGCCCCTCAGTGGTGAGCTCCTACAATGAGCAGTTCTTC	CASSPSVVSSYNEQFF
TRBV5-1	TRBD1	TRBJ2-7	once	TGCGCCAGCAGCTCGGGGACAGGCCCCCTCGTCGAGCAGTACTTC	CASSSGTGPLVEQYF
TRBV6-1	TRBD1	TRBJ1-2	-	TGTGCCAGCAGTGAAGGGACAGGAGGGTATGGCTACACCTTC	CASSEGTGGYGYTF
TRBV5-1	-	TRBJ2-1	-	TGCGCCAGCAGCCCCGCAGGATACAATGAGCAGTTCTTC	CASSPAGYNEQFF
TRBV30	-	TRBJ1-1	-	TGTGCCTGGAGACAGGGATACACTGAAGCTTTCTTT	CAWRQGYTEAFF
TRBV5-6	-	TRBJ1-4	-	TGTGCCAGCAGCTTGTGGGCAGGCTCAACTAATGAAAAACTGTTTTTT	CASSLWAGSTNEKLFF
TRBV11-2	-	TRBJ2-7	-	TGTGCCAGCAGCTACACCTCCGAGCAGTACTTC	CASSYTSEQYF
TRBV9	TRBD1	TRBJ2-3	once	TGTGCCAGCAGCGCCACAGGGGCTTGGGGAGATACGCAGTATTTT	CASSATGAWGDTQYF
TRBV2	-	TRBJ2-7	few	TGTGCCAGCAGTGAAGCGGGAGCCCTCTACGAGCAGTACTTC	CASSEAGALYEQYF
TRBV5-4	TRBD1	TRBJ2-7	-	TGTGCCAGCAGCCACGGACAGGGATACGAGCAGTACTTC	CASSHGQGYEQYF
TRBV2	-	TRBJ1-5	-	TGTGCCAGCCAGGCACCGAGGGTCAATCAGCCCCAGCATTTT	CASQAPRVNQPQHF
TRBV7-3	TRBD1	TRBJ2-5	-	TGTGCCAGCAGTCCCGCGGGACAGGGGGAGACCCAGTACTTC	CASSPAGQGETQYF
TRBV5-1	TRBD1	TRBJ1-3	-	TGCGCCAGCAGCACGGGGACAGATTCCCTCAGCACCATATATTTT	CASSTGTDSLSTIYF
TRBV2	TRBD1	TRBJ2-5	-	TGTGCCAGCAGTGATAGGGGAACAGGGGGGGAGACCCAGTACTTC	CASSDRGTGGETQYF
TRBV7-2	TRBD1	TRBJ1-6	-	TGTGCCAGCAGCCTTCGTTGGGACAGGGTTAATTCACCCCTCCACTTT	CASSLRWDRVNSPLHF
TRBV7-8	TRBD2	TRBJ2-3	-	TGTGCCAGCAGCGTCCCCGGGACTAGCGCCCCAGATACGCAGTATTTT	CASSVPGTSAPDTQYF
TRBV7-8	-	TRBJ1-5	-	TGTGCCAGCAGCCCGGGACCTAACAGGGACAATCAGCCCCAGCATTTT	CASSPGPNRDNQPQHF
TRBV6-6	-	TRBJ2-7	once	TGTGCCAGCAGTTATCGGGGACACGAGCAGTACTTC	CASSYRGHEQYF
TRBV2	-	TRBJ2-3	-	TGTGCCAGCAAAGAGTCTTCCACACATACGCAGTATTTT	CASKESSTHTQYF
TRBV7-3	-	TRBJ2-1	once	TGTGCCAGCAGCGCCGGGACCACGGCACAGGGGCAGTTCTTC	CASSAGTTAQGQFF
TRBV20-1	-	TRBJ1-5	few	TGCAGTGCTACAGGGCAGCCCCAGCATTTT	CSATGQPQHF
TRBV6-5	-	TRBJ1-2	-	TGTGCCAGCAGTTACCGACAGGAGGTCTATGGCTACACCTTC	CASSYRQEVYGYTF
TRBV5-6	-	TRBJ2-1	-	TGTGCCAGCAGCTTTGGCAGGGCCTCCTACAATGAGCAGTTCTTC	CASSFGRASYNEQFF
TRBV6-5	-	TRBJ1-1	-	TGTGCCAGCAGTCCCCGGGGGCCGGGCGCTTTCTTT	CASSPRGPGAFF
TRBV19	-	TRBJ1-4	-	TGTGCCAGTAGTATCAGCGGGGTGGATGAAAAACTGTTTTTT	CASSISGVDEKLFF
TRBV4-2	-	TRBJ2-7	once	TGTGCCAGCAGCCAAGATCTTGCCGAGTACGAGCAGTACTTC	CASSQDLAEYEQYF
TRBV6-1	TRBD2	TRBJ2-1	-	TGTGCCAGCAGTGACCGGGGGGGCCTCTCCTACAATGAGCAGTTCTTC	CASSDRGGLSYNEQFF
TRBV27	-	TRBJ2-3	few	TGTGCCAGCAGACCACAGGGTCTGGGAGATACGCAGTATTTT	CASRPQGLGDTQYF
TRBV4-1	-	TRBJ1-2	-	TGCGCCAGCAGCCAAGATGACACCCACTATGGCTACACCTTC	CASSQDDTHYGYTF
TRBV11-2	-	TRBJ1-3	once	TGTGCCAGCAGCCCCCGGGACGGATTATCCTCTGGAAACACCATATATTTT	CASSPRDGLSSGNTIYF
TRBV28	-	TRBJ1-2	once	TGTGCCAGCAGCCCTCCTCTGGGGCAAGGTGACTATGGCTACACCTTC	CASSPPLGQGDYGYTF
TRBV15	-	TRBJ1-4	-	TGTGCCACCAGCAGAGACGGTCTTCTTAATGAAAAACTGTTTTTT	CATSRDGLLNEKLFF
TRBV5-1	-	TRBJ1-2	-	TGCGCCAGCAGCTTGGAGGCAGGGCTTACCTATGGCTACACCTTC	CASSLEAGLTYGYTF
TRBV4-1	TRBD2	TRBJ2-5	-	TGCGCCAGCAGCCAGGCCTTTTTAGCGGGGGGGCCGGGAAAGACCCAGTACTTC	CASSQAFLAGGPGKTQYF
TRBV7-2	TRBD2	TRBJ2-1	-	TGTGCCAGCAGACCTGAGCGGGGGCCGATTGGGGAGCAGTTCTTC	CASRPERGPIGEQFF
TRBV6-1	TRBD2	TRBJ2-7	-	TGTGCCAGCAGTCAAGGACTAGCGGGGGGCCACTCCTACGAGCAGTACTTC	CASSQGLAGGHSYEQYF
TRBV30	TRBD1	TRBJ1-6	-	TGTGCCTGGAGGGCGACGGGACAGGTTAATTCACCCCTCCACTTT	CAWRATGQVNSPLHF
TRBV7-7	-	TRBJ2-5	-	TGTGCTAGCAGCCCATCGGGGGGCTCAGAGACCCAGTACTTC	CASSPSGGSETQYF
TRBV7-9	-	TRBJ2-5	once	TGTGCCAGCAGCCCCCCTAATACGGCCGGAGAGACCCAGTACTTC	CASSPPNTAGETQYF
TRBV6-1	-	TRBJ1-2	-	TGTGCCAGCAGTGGAGGGGGTCGGATTGACTATGGCTACACCTTC	CASSGGGRIDYGYTF
TRBV7-3	-	TRBJ1-2	-	TGTGCTTCGTCAGTGGCAGGGGAGTATGGCTACACCTTC	CASSVAGEYGYTF
TRBV25-1	-	TRBJ1-3	-	TGTGCCAGCAGCATAGGAAACGGAAACACCATATATTTT	CASSIGNGNTIYF
TRBV28	-	TRBJ1-2	-	TGTGCCAGCAGTTTATTCTGGACCGAGACTAACTATGGCTACACCTTC	CASSLFWTETNYGYTF
TRBV9	-	TRBJ1-1	-	TGTGCCAGCAGCGTAGATAGCAGTTCCGGAGCTTTCTTT	CASSVDSSSGAFF
TRBV5-5	-	TRBJ2-1	once	TGTGCCAGCAGCTCCGGGTCAGGGAGTTACAATGAGCAGTTCTTC	CASSSGSGSYNEQFF
TRBV6-6	-	TRBJ1-1	once	TGTGCCAGCAGTTACGCGACAGGCCTGAACACTGAAGCTTTCTTT	CASSYATGLNTEAFF
TRBV5-1	-	TRBJ2-3	-	TGCGCCAGCAGCTCCGGGACCCCAACCACAGATACGCAGTATTTT	CASSSGTPTTDTQYF
TRBV14	-	TRBJ2-3	-	TGTGCCAGCAGCCAATGGAGAGCGACTAGCACAGATACGCAGTATTTT	CASSQWRATSTDTQYF
TRBV2	TRBD1	TRBJ2-5	-	TGTGCCAGCAAGGGACAGGGGGCGCCGGGGGAGACCCAGTACTTC	CASKGQGAPGETQYF
TRBV7-9	-	TRBJ1-5	-	TGTGCCAGCAGCTTAGGGGCAGGCTCTCAGCCCCAGCATTTT	CASSLGAGSQPQHF
TRBV5-6	-	TRBJ1-5	-	TGTGCCAGCAGCCCCAGAGGGGAAGGGAAGCCCCAGCATTTT	CASSPRGEGKPQHF
TRBV5-3	-	TRBJ1-2	-	TGTGCCAGAAGCTCGTTAACAGCGAACCCTAACTATGGCTACACCTTC	CARSSLTANPNYGYTF
TRBV18	TRBD2	TRBJ2-3	-	TGTGCCAGCTCACCAGTAGGGTCGTCTAGCGGTAATTTT	CASSPVGSSSGNF
TRBV2	-	TRBJ2-7	-	TGTGCCAGCAGTGGCCTTTCCTTCGGTCGCTACGAGCAGTACTTC	CASSGLSFGRYEQYF